This entry lists 32 T cell receptor beta chains sequenced from one sample in a study of blood T cells in healthy people across ages. A second about 7 to 12 cycle PCR used barcoded and J-beta primers. TCRdb recomputed calls from the 5' RACE reads with MiXCR, one row per CDR3 protein. The sample includes about 540,000 distinct CDR3 sequences, less than 25% of them seen just once. These data were also reused for a study on T cells of mothers and their children.

Sequencing input: blood. Every receptor here comes from a boy younger than 18 in good health.

V usage is TRBV7-2 and J usage is TRBJ2-4; TRBD1 or TRBD2 may be the D gene (5 bases each). CDR1 SGHTA and CDR2 FQGNSA come from the germline V gene. The CDR3 extends over 16 amino acids. V shed 1 base and J shed 9 bases, with 19 bases lying between them. CDR3 sequence (DNA): TGTGCCAGCAGCTTAGAAGGCGTCTTTGGGGGAATCATTCAGTACTTC. Translating it yields CASSLEGVFGGIIQYF.

The chain couples TRBV4-1 to TRBJ2-7, with 8 bases aligning to TRBD2. This CDR3 has 15 amino acids. The J segment lost 0 bases and the V segment lost 1 base, leaving 2 bases of the junction unmatched. CDR1 and CDR2 from the germline V gene are MGHRA and YSYEKL. The CDR3 nucleotides read TGCGCCAGCAGCCAAGGGGCGGGGGGCTCCTACGAGCAGTACTTC. It encodes CASSQGAGGSYEQYF.

The rearrangement uses TRBV7-2 and TRBJ2-3; 9 bases match TRBD2. The V and J ends lost 3 bases and 2 bases, in that order; junction bases with no gene match: 6. CDR1 is SGHTA, CDR2 FQGNSA, per germline. The CDR3 is made up of 16 amino acids. The CDR3 region has the DNA TGTGCCAGCAGCTTGGCGGGAGGGCTCTTCACAGATACGCAGTATTTT. Translation gives CASSLAGGLFTDTQYF.

This clonotype was seen only a few times. The V call is TRBV4-3, the J call TRBJ1-2; 9 nucleotides line up with TRBD1. Germline loops: CDR1 LGHNA, CDR2 YSLEER. The CDR3 extends over 16 amino acids. J was trimmed by 3 bases and V by 2 bases; bases with no gene match: 7. The CDR3: CASSQLQDRGYYGYTF. In nucleotides, the CDR3 is TGCGCCAGCAGCCAACTACAAGACAGGGGGTACTATGGCTACACCTTC.

The chain recombines TRBV6-1 with TRBJ2-7, with 9 nucleotides matching TRBD2. The junction had 6 bases not matched to a gene; V was cut back by 0 bases and J by 6 bases. Per germline, CDR1 MNHNS and CDR2 SASEGT. This CDR3 region has 15 residues. CDR3 region: CASSEAEGLAPEQYF. CDR3 DNA: TGTGCCAGCAGTGAAGCAGAGGGACTAGCCCCCGAGCAGTACTTC.

The chain is built from TRBV6-1 and TRBJ2-1; D not certain. Looked up from germline, CDR1 is MNHNS and CDR2 is SASEGT. This CDR3 is built from 11 residues. The V and J ends lost 6 bases and 7 bases respectively, with 7 bases between them. This CDR3 reads CASREYNEQFF. The CDR3 DNA reads TGTGCCAGCAGAGAGTATAATGAGCAGTTCTTC.

The chain uses TRBV10-3 and TRBJ2-5, with a possible D match to TRBD1 (6 bases). Germline CDR1 is ENHRY and CDR2 is SYGVKD. The CDR3 spans 14 residues. Trimming left V 4 bases short and J 4 bases short, with 13 bases between. The chain's CDR3 is CAISAQGTSETQYF. The CDR3, as DNA: TGTGCCATCAGTGCTCAGGGGACCTCAGAGACCCAGTACTTC.

The chain employs TRBV27 and TRBJ2-6; either TRBD1 or TRBD2 may fit D (6 bases each). The germline gives CDR1 MNHEY, CDR2 SMNVEV (reference sequence). CDR3 size: 17 residues. V lost 7 bases, J lost 0 bases, and 16 bases lay in between. This chain's CDR3 is CASIGGASNSGANVLTF. CDR3 DNA: TGTGCCAGCATCGGGGGCGCTAGCAACTCTGGGGCCAACGTCCTGACTTTC. The full variable domain, in which reference TRBV27 and TRBJ2-6 provide the parts outside the CDR3, is EAQVTQNPRYLITVTGKKLTVTCSQNMNHEYMSWYRQDPGLGLRQIYYSMNVEVTDKGDVPEGYKVSRKEKRNFPLILESPSPNQTSLYFCASIGGASNSGANVLTFGAGSRLTVL.

This clonotype was counted at least ten times. The chain links TRBV11-2 to TRBJ1-6; D is possibly TRBD1 (5 bases). Germline lookup yields CDR1 SGHAT and CDR2 FQNNGV. The CDR3 totals 17 residues. With 1 base removed from V and 0 bases from J, the gap between germline ends came to 10 bases. CDR3 DNA: TGTGCCAGCAGCTTAGTTAGACAGAGCTCCTATAATTCACCCCTCCACTTT. Translated, it gives CASSLVRQSSYNSPLHF.

This clonotype has at least ten counts. The V and J genes are TRBV7-2 and TRBJ1-5; no clear D. The CDR3 covers 13 residues. Germline assignment: CDR1 SGHTA and CDR2 FQGNSA. V lost 5 bases to trimming and J lost 3 bases, with 8 bases between them. The CDR3 bases are TGTGCCAGCAGCGTTGAGCTCAATCAGCCCCAGCATTTT. Its translation: CASSVELNQPQHF.

Comments on this clonotype: A junction boundary mismatches the germline segment, possibly from a read error. The chain is built from TRBV29-1 and TRBJ2-7, with 7 nucleotides matching TRBD2. CDR3 length: 15 residues. Germline values: CDR1 SQVTM, CDR2 ANQGSEA. The CDR3 nucleotides read TGCAGCGTTGAAACGGGACGGGGAGGGTCTTACGAGCAGCACTTC. It is translated as CSVETGRGGSYEQHF.

This clonotype has only one observation. V gene TRBV30 combines with J gene TRBJ2-7, with D hard to call. V was cut by 0 bases and J by 2 bases, with 17 bases left in between. This CDR3 contains 16 residues. Germline V gene lookup returns CDR1 GTSNPN and CDR2 SVGIG (reference sequence). The CDR3 coding sequence is TGTGCCTGGAGTGTAACCTGGACCCGAGGCGCCTACGAGCAGTACTTC. Its protein product is CAWSVTWTRGAYEQYF.

This clonotype was seen more than once but under ten times. V gene TRBV24-1 combines with J gene TRBJ1-2; D might be TRBD1 (6 bases). The CDR3 runs 14 residues. Germline loops: CDR1 KGHDR, CDR2 SFDVKD. Trimming shortened V by 3 bases and J by 2 bases, and 9 bases separated the two germline ends. CDR3: CATSDTGQNYGYTF. The CDR3, as DNA: TGTGCCACCAGTGATACCGGACAGAACTATGGCTACACCTTC.

In this sample, this clonotype turned up a few times. The CDR3 coding sequence is TGTGCCAGCACCTCGGGACTGAGAAGCTCTGGAAACACCATATATTTT. Its protein is CASTSGLRSSGNTIYF. The chain is built from TRBV12-3 or TRBV12-4 and TRBJ1-3, with D perhaps matching TRBD1 (5 bases). The CDR3 runs 16 residues. V was cut by 7 bases and J by 0 bases, with 16 bases left in between.

The chain joins TRBV4-1 to TRBJ1-3; D is perhaps TRBD1 (5 bases). Germline loops: CDR1 MGHRA, CDR2 YSYEKL. The CDR3 loop spans 18 amino acids. The V end was cut by 0 bases, the J end by 2 bases, with 17 bases between. Here the CDR3 reads CASSQDEGLDPTGNTIYF. CDR3 sequence (DNA): TGCGCCAGCAGCCAAGATGAGGGACTTGACCCCACTGGAAACACCATATATTTT.

This clonotype was seen only a few times. The CDR3 reads CSASDSGSDEKLFF. In nucleotides, the CDR3 is TGCAGCGCCTCCGATAGTGGCTCTGACGAAAAACTGTTTTTT. The V call is TRBV29-1, the J call TRBJ1-4; D is unclear. V lost 7 bases and J lost 8, with 20 bases in between. Looked up from germline, CDR1 is SQVTM and CDR2 is ANQGSEA. CDR3 length: 14 amino acids.

A remark on this clonotype: The junction departs from the called germline gene at one end, perhaps through a read error. V is TRBV5-5 and J is TRBJ1-2; D is ambiguous. Germline V gene data show CDR1 as SGHKS and CDR2 as YYEKEE (reference sequence). CDR3 length equals 12 residues. CDR3 protein: CANSSGFFGYTF. The CDR3 region has the DNA TGTGCCAACAGCTCGGGGTTTTTTGGCTACACCTTC.

The count of this clonotype is one. The gene calls are TRBV7-2 and TRBJ2-2; 9 bases agree with TRBD1. The V gene's germline CDR1 is SGHTA and CDR2 FQGNSA. This CDR3 is built from 15 residues. V lost 8 bases and J lost 7; bases outside the gene matches: 11. CDR3 sequence reads: CASQGDRVISGELFF. The CDR3 region has the DNA TGTGCCAGCCAGGGGGACAGGGTCATTAGCGGGGAGCTGTTTTTT.

The rearrangement uses TRBV11-1 and TRBJ2-7, with 7 nucleotides matching TRBD2. J lost 3 bases, V lost 5 bases, and 13 bases had no gene match. Germline V gene sequence: CDR1 SGHAT, CDR2 FQDESV (reference sequence). CDR3 size: 16 residues. The CDR3 nucleotides are TGTGCCAGCAGCATCGCAGGGACTACGCCCAGCTACGAGCAGTACTTC. Protein sequence: CASSIAGTTPSYEQYF.

The table lists this clonotype with many counts. This chain links TRBV7-2 with TRBJ1-2; D is undetermined. CDR3 length equals 13 residues. V was clipped by 1 base and J by 4 bases, with 7 bases between them. Germline CDR1 and CDR2: SGHTA and FQGNSA. The CDR3, as DNA: TGTGCCAGCAGCTTAGGGTACCTCTATGGCTACACCTTC. It encodes CASSLGYLYGYTF. Full variable domain (outside the CDR3, taken from reference TRBV7-2 and TRBJ1-2): GAGVSQSPSNKVTEKGKDVELRCDPISGHTALYWYRQSLGQGLEFLIYFQGNSAPDKSGLPSDRFSAERTGGSVSTLTIQRTQQEDSAVYLCASSLGYLYGYTFGSGTRLTVV.

The CDR3 loop reads CASSLSRSYGYTF. The CDR3 DNA reads TGTGCCAGCAGCCTTTCAAGGTCCTATGGCTACACCTTC. The rearrangement uses TRBV27 and TRBJ1-2; unclear D gene. Germline V gene data show CDR1 as MNHEY and CDR2 as SMNVEV (reference sequence). Trimming pared 6 bases from V and 4 bases from J, leaving 12 bases between. The CDR3 totals 13 residues.

The chain links TRBV4-3 to TRBJ2-2; D unclear. Between the trimmed V and J ends, which lost 7 bases and 1 base, there was a span of 13 bases. Germline V gene sequence: CDR1 LGHNA, CDR2 YSLEER. The CDR3 sequence is 15 residues long. In nucleotides, the CDR3 is TGCGCCAGCACCCCCCAGTCTGGGAACACCGGGGAGCTGTTTTTT. Amino acid sequence: CASTPQSGNTGELFF.

The V gene is TRBV20-1, the J gene TRBJ2-1, with 7 bases lining up with TRBD2. Per germline, CDR1 DFQATT and CDR2 SNEGSKA (reference sequence). The J segment lost 0 bases and the V segment lost 0 bases, leaving 8 bases of the junction unmatched. The CDR3 is 17 residues long. The CDR3 DNA is TGCAGTGCTAGAGATGGAGCGGGACCGAGCTCCTACAATGAGCAGTTCTTC. This codes for CSARDGAGPSSYNEQFF.

This clonotype was seen a handful of times. This chain connects TRBV4-3 to TRBJ1-5; D is uncertain. Trimming removed 0 bases from V and 5 bases from J, with 11 bases in between. Germline lookup yields CDR1 LGHNA and CDR2 YSLEER. This CDR3 comprises 15 residues. CDR3 region: CASSQDDGRYQPQHF. In DNA form, the CDR3 reads TGCGCCAGCAGCCAAGATGATGGCCGTTATCAGCCCCAGCATTTT.

This clonotype was seen a few times. The chain couples TRBV13 to TRBJ1-1; the D gene is possibly TRBD1 (5 bases). Trimming pared 5 bases from V and 1 base from J, leaving 20 bases between. The length of the CDR3 is 17 residues. Per the germline V gene, CDR1 is PRHDT and CDR2 is FYEKMQ (reference sequence). As DNA, the CDR3 is TGTGCCAGCAGCCCCCAACGGTTGGTAGGGGAGAACACTGAAGCTTTCTTT. It yields the protein CASSPQRLVGENTEAFF.

In regard to this clonotype: A much larger clone sits a single nucleotide away, making a read error possible. The V gene is TRBV20-1, the J gene TRBJ1-2; TRBD1 matches 7 bases. The germline CDR1 and CDR2 sequences are DFQATT and SNEGSKA (reference sequence). This CDR3 spans 12 amino acids. The CDR3 coding sequence is TGCAGTACTAGGGGACAGAACTATGGCTACACCTTC. It yields the protein CSTRGQNYGYTF.

The chain has TRBV6-5 and TRBJ1-2, with TRBD1 matching 8 bases. V dropped 5 bases and J dropped 2; count of bases not matched to a gene: 4. This CDR3 contains 14 residues. Germline assignment: CDR1 MNHEY and CDR2 SVGAGI. As DNA, the CDR3 is TGTGCCAGCAGTAAGACAGGGGCAAACTATGGCTACACCTTC. It yields the protein CASSKTGANYGYTF.

This sequence joins TRBV25-1 and TRBJ1-2; D may be TRBD1 (6 bases). Germline V gene sequence: CDR1 MGHDK, CDR2 SYGVNS. The CDR3 has 16 amino acids. V was cut by 5 bases and J by 5 bases, with 21 bases left in between. CDR3: CASSPPGAQDDYGYTF. CDR3 coding DNA: TGTGCCAGCAGTCCTCCGGGGGCACAGGATGATTATGGCTACACCTTC.

The chain has TRBV20-1 and TRBJ1-3; 9 nucleotides match TRBD1. Germline V CDR1 and CDR2: DFQATT, SNEGSKA (reference sequence). The CDR3 sequence is 16 residues long. The ends lost 5 bases at V and 6 bases at J; junction bases unmatched: 14. In nucleotides, the CDR3 is TGCAGTGCTTTAGATATTCGGGACAGGGTAACAAACACCATATATTTT. Translation: CSALDIRDRVTNTIYF.

In its sample, this clonotype was seen many times. The DNA of the CDR3 is TGTGCCAGCAGCCCAGAGACAGGCCCCGAAGATACGCAGTATTTT. Translated: CASSPETGPEDTQYF. This chain connects TRBV6-1 to TRBJ2-3, with a possible D match to TRBD1 (6 bases). Germline V gene sequence: CDR1 MNHNS, CDR2 SASEGT. This CDR3 comprises 15 residues. V was trimmed by 6 bases and J by 5 bases, leaving 18 bases between them.

The rearrangement links TRBV5-1 to TRBJ2-5; D not certain. V gave up 4 bases and J gave up 1 base, with 8 bases separating them. Germline loops: CDR1 SGHRS, CDR2 YFSETQ. This CDR3 spans 13 amino acids. The CDR3 DNA reads TGCGCCAGCAGCACCCAAGGCCAAGAGACCCAGTACTTC. This gives the protein CASSTQGQETQYF.

This clonotype was detected a few times. V usage is TRBV7-6 and J usage is TRBJ2-7; 13 positions match TRBD2. The J call may not be correct, given that the DNA end is closer to TRBJ2-5. Germline-derived CDR1 and CDR2 are SGHVS and FNYEAQ. The CDR3 runs 16 residues. For the CDR3, the DNA is TGTGCCAGCAGCTTGCGGACTAGCGGGAGTGTGGAGACCCAGTACTTC. Protein product: CASSLRTSGSVETQYF.